This T cell receptor (beta chain) comes out of a study of blood T cells in healthy people across ages. In germline, CDR1 is SGHRS, CDR2 YFSETQ. Germline trimming cut 6 bases from V and 2 bases from J; bases unmatched to any gene: 7. The CDR3 extends over 14 amino acids. Alongside a J-beta primer mix, a sample-barcoded 5' primer served in a second PCR lasting about 7 to 12 cycles. TCRdb analysed the 5' RACE reads with MiXCR anew, one entry per CDR3 protein. The table shows around 900,000 distinct CDR3 sequences, with 29% occurring only once. This clonotype occurred many times. The sequenced material came from blood. The receptor was isolated from an elderly woman in good health. V is TRBV5-1 and J is TRBJ2-7; 8 nucleotides line up with TRBD2. In DNA, the CDR3 is TGCGCCAGCACGGAGCGGGGGAGCCCCTACGAGCAGTACTTC. Its protein is CASTERGSPYEQYF. Looking up the rest from reference TRBV5-1 and TRBJ2-7 gives the full variable domain: KAGVTQTPRYLIKTRGQQVTLSCSPISGHRSVSWYQQTPGQGLQFLFEYFSETQRNKGNFPGRFSGRQFSNSRSEMNVSTLELGDSALYLCASTERGSPYEQYFGPGTRLTVT.